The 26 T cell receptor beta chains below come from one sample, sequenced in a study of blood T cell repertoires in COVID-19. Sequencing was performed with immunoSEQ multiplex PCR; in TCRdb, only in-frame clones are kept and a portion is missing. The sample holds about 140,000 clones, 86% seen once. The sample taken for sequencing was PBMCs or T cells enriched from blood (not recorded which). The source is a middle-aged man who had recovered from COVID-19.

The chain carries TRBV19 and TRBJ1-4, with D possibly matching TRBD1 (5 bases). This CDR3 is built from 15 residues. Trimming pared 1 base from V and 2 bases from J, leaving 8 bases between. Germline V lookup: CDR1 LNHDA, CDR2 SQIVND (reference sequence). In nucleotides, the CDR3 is TGTGCCAGTAGTATAGCGCGGGACACTAATGAAAAACTGTTTTTT. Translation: CASSIARDTNEKLFF.

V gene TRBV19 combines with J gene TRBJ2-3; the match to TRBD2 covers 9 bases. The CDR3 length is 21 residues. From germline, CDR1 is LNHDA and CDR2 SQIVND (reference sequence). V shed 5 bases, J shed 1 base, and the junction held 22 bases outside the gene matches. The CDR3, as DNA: TGTGCCAGTAGTGAGGTTCTTGTAGGACTAGCGCTCTTCAGGCGCACAGATACGCAGTATTTT. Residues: CASSEVLVGLALFRRTDTQYF.

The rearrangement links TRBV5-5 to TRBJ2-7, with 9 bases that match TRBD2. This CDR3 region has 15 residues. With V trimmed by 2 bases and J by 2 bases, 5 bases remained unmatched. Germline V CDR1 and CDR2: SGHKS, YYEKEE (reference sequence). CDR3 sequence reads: CASSLRSGGPYEQYF. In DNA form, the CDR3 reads TGTGCCAGCAGCTTACGTAGCGGGGGCCCCTACGAGCAGTACTTC.

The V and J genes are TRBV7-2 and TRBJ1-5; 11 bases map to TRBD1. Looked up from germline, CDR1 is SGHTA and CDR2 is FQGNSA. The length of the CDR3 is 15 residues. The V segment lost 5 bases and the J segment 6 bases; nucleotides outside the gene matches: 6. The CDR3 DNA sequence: TGTGCCAGCAGCATGCGGACAGGGGGCCTTCAGCCCCAGCATTTT. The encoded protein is CASSMRTGGLQPQHF.

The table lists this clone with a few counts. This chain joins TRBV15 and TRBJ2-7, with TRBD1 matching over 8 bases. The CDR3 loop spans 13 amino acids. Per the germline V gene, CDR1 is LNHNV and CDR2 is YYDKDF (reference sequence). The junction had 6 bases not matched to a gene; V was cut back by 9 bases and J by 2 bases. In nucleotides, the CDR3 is TGTGCCACGGTACAGGGGGGACCCTACGAGCAGTACGTC. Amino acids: CATVQGGPYEQYV.

The CDR3 sequence: CASRDRGTEAFF. CDR3 DNA: TGTGCCAGTAGGGACAGGGGCACTGAAGCTTTCTTT. The V gene is TRBV19, the J gene TRBJ1-1, with 9 bases identical to TRBD1. CDR3 length: 12 residues. J was trimmed by 4 bases and V by 6 bases; bases with no gene match: 0. Germline V lookup: CDR1 LNHDA, CDR2 SQIVND (reference sequence).

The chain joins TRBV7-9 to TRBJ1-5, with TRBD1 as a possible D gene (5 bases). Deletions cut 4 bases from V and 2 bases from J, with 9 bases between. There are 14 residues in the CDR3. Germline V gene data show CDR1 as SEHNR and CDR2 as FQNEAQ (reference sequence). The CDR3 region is CASSSQGGNQPQHF. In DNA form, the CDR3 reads TGTGCCAGCAGCTCGCAAGGGGGCAATCAGCCCCAGCATTTT. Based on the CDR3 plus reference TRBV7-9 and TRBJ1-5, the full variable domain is DTGVSQNPRHKITKRGQNVTFRCDPISEHNRLYWYRQTLGQGPEFLTYFQNEAQLEKSRLLSDRFSAERPKGSFSTLEIQRTEQGDSAMYLCASSSQGGNQPQHFGDGTRLSIL.

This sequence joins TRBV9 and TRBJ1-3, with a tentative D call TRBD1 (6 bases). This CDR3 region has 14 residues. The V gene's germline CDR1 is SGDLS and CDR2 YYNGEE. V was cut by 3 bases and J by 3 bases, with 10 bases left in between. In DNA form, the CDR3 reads TGTGCCAGCAGCGGCCGGGACATTGGAAACACCATATATTTT. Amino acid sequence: CASSGRDIGNTIYF.

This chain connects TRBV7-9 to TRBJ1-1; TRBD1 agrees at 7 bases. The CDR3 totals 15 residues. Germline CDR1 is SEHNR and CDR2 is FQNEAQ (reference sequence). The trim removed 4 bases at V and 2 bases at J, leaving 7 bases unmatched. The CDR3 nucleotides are TGTGCCAGCAGCTCCGGACAGGTACAAAACACTGAAGCTTTCTTT. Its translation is CASSSGQVQNTEAFF.

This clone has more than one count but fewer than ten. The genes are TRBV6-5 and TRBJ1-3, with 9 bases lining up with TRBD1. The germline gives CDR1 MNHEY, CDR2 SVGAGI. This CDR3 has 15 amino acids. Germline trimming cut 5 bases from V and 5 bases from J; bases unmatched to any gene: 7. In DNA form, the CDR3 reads TGTGCCAGCAGTATTACAGGGGGCCAAAGAAACACCATATATTTT. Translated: CASSITGGQRNTIYF.

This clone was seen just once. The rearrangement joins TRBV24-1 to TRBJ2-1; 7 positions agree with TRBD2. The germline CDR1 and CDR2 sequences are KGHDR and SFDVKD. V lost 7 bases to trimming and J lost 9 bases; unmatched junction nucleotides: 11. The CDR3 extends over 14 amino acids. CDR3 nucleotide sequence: TGTGCCACCAGCCCTCGCGGGGGTGCGGGTGAGCAGTTCTTC. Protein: CATSPRGGAGEQFF.

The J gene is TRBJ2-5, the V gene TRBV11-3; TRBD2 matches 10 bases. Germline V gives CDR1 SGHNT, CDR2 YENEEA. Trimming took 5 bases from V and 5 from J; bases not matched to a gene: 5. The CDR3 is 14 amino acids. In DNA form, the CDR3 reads TGTGCCAGCAGCAGAGGACTAGCGGCGGAGACCCAGTACTTC. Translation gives CASSRGLAAETQYF.

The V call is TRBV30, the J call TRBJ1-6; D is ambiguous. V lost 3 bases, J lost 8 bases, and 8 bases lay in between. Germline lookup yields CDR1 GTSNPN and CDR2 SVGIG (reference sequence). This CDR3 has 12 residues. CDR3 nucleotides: TGTGCCTGGAGCCTTCGGGATTCACCCCTCCACTTT. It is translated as CAWSLRDSPLHF. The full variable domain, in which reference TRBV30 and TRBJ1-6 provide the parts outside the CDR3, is SQTIHQWPATLVQPVGSPLSLECTVEGTSNPNLYWYRQAAGRGLQLLFYSVGIGQISSEVPQNLSASRPQDRQFILSSKKLLLSDSGFYLCAWSLRDSPLHFGNGTRLTVT.

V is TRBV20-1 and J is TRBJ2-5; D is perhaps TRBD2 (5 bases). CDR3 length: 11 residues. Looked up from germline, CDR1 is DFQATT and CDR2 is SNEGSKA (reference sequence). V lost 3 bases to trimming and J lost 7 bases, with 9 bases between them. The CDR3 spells CSARRAATQYF. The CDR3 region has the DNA TGCAGTGCTAGGAGAGCGGCGACCCAGTACTTC.

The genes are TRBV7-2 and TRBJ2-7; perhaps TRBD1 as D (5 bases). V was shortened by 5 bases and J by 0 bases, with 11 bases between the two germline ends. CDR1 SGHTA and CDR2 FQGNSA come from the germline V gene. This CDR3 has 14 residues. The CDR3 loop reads CASSATGASYEQYF. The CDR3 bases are TGTGCCAGCAGCGCCACAGGTGCCTCCTACGAGCAGTACTTC. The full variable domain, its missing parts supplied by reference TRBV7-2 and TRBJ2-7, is GAGVSQSPSNKVTEKGKDVELRCDPISGHTALYWYRQSLGQGLEFLIYFQGNSAPDKSGLPSDRFSAERTGGSVSTLTIQRTQQEDSAVYLCASSATGASYEQYFGPGTRLTVT.

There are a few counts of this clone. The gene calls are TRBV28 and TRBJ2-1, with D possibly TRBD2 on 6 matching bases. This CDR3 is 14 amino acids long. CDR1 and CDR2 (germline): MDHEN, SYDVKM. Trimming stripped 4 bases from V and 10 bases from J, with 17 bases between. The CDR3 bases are TGTGCCAGCAGTTCGGGCAAGGGCCGGGGGGAGCAGTTCTTC. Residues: CASSSGKGRGEQFF. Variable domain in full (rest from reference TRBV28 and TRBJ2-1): DVKVTQSSRYLVKRTGEKVFLECVQDMDHENMFWYRQDPGLGLRLIYFSYDVKMKEKGDIPEGYSVSREKKERFSLILESASTNQTSMYLCASSSGKGRGEQFFGPGTRLTVL.

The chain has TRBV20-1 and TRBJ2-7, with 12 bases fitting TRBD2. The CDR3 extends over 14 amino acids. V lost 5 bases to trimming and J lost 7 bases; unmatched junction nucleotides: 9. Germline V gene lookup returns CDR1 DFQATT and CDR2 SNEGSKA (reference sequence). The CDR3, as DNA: TGCAGTGCTCGTGGACTAGCGGGGACGGGGGAGCAGTACTTC. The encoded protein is CSARGLAGTGEQYF.

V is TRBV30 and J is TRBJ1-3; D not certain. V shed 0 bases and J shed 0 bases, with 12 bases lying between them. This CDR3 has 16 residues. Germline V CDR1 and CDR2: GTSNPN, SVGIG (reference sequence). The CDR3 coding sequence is TGTGCCTGGAGTGTACCGGTGCCCCTCTCTGGAAACACCATATATTTT. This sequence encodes CAWSVPVPLSGNTIYF.

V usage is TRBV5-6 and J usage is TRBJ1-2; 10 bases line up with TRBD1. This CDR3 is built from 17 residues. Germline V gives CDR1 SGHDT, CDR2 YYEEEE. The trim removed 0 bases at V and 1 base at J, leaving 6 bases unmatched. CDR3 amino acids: CASSLVDRGTSNYGYTF. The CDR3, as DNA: TGTGCCAGCAGCTTGGTGGACAGGGGGACTAGTAACTATGGCTACACCTTC.

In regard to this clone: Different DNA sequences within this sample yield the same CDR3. In DNA form, the CDR3 reads TGCGCCAGCAGCTTCTCGGGAGCCTACAATGAGCAGTTCTTC. It specifies CASSFSGAYNEQFF. The chain combines TRBV5-1 with TRBJ2-1; TRBD2 might be the D (6 bases). V lost 2 bases, J lost 2 bases, and 8 bases lay in between. There are 14 residues in the CDR3. Germline lookup yields CDR1 SGHRS and CDR2 YFSETQ.

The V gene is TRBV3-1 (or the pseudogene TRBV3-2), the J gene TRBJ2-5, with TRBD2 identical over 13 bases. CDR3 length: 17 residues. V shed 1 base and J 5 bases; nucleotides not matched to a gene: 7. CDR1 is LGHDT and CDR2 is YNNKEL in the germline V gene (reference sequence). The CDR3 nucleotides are TGTGCCAGCAGCCAAGGGGGACTAGCGGGGACGTTGGAGACCCAGTACTTC. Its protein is CASSQGGLAGTLETQYF.

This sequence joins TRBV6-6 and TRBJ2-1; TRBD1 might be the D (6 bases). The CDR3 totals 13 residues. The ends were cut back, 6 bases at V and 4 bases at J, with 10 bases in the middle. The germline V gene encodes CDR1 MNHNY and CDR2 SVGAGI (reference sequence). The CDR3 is CASSAQGYNEQFF. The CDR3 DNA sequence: TGTGCCAGCAGCGCACAGGGTTACAATGAGCAGTTCTTC.

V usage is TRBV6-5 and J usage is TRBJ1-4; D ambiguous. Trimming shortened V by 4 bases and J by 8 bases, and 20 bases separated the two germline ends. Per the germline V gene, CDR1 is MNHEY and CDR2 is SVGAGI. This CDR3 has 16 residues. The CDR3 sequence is CASSSPSGPDGEKLFF. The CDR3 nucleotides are TGTGCCAGCAGTTCCCCTAGTGGTCCCGATGGGGAAAAACTGTTTTTT.

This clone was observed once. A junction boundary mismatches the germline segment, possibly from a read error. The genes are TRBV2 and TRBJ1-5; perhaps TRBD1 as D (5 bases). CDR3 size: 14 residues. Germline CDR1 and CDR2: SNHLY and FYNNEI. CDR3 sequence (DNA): TGTGCCAGTAGTGGGACTTTTGAGGATCAGCCCCAGCATTTT. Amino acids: CASSGTFEDQPQHF.

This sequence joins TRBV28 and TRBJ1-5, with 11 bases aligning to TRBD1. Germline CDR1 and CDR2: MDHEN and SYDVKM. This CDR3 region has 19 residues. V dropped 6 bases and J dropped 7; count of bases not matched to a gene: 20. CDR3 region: CASSLGPRTGGVKGQPQHF. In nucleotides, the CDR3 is TGTGCCAGCAGCCTCGGCCCTCGGACAGGGGGCGTAAAAGGCCAGCCCCAGCATTTT. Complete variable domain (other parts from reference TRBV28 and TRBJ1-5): DVKVTQSSRYLVKRTGEKVFLECVQDMDHENMFWYRQDPGLGLRLIYFSYDVKMKEKGDIPEGYSVSREKKERFSLILESASTNQTSMYLCASSLGPRTGGVKGQPQHFGDGTRLSIL.

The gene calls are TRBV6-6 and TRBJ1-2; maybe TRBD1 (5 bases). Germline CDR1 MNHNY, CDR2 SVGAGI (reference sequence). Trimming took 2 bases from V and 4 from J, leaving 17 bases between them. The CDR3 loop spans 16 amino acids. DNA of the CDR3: TGTGCCAGCAGTTACGTTGGTGGGGGAGGGCCCTATGGCTACACCTTC. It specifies CASSYVGGGGPYGYTF.